The 27 T cell receptor beta chains presented below share a single source sample, sequenced in a study of T cell responses to AZD1222 COVID-19 vaccine. The protocol was immunoSEQ multiplex PCR, while the TCRdb copy is restricted to in-frame clones and leaves out a portion. Of roughly 150,000 clones in the sample, around 90% were seen once. Sequencing used peripheral blood, obtained on day 0 of AZD1222 vaccination. The source is an adult in good health.

This chain joins TRBV18 and TRBJ2-3, with TRBD1 identical over 7 bases. J was trimmed by 0 bases and V by 6 bases; bases with no gene match: 3. The CDR3 spans 14 residues. Germline V gene data show CDR1 as KGHSH and CDR2 as LQKENI. As DNA, the CDR3 is TGTGCCAGCTCGCCGGGACAGAGCACAGATACGCAGTATTTT. Translating gives CASSPGQSTDTQYF.

The chain carries TRBV19 and TRBJ1-4; no reliable D call. The germline V gene encodes CDR1 LNHDA and CDR2 SQIVND (reference sequence). With 5 bases removed from V and 7 bases from J, the gap between germline ends came to 11 bases. The CDR3 has 13 amino acids. Here the CDR3 reads CASSRVVAEKLFF. DNA for the CDR3: TGTGCCAGTAGTCGGGTCGTGGCTGAAAAACTGTTTTTT.

The chain has TRBV6-2 or TRBV6-3 and TRBJ2-2, with D tentatively TRBD2 (6 bases). This CDR3 comprises 15 residues. V dropped 5 bases and J dropped 0 bases, with 10 bases sitting between them. Germline lookup yields CDR1 MNHEY and CDR2 SVGEGT. This CDR3 reads CASSPRDSNTGELFF. For the CDR3, the DNA is TGTGCCAGCAGTCCGCGGGACTCGAACACCGGGGAGCTGTTTTTT.

This clone showed up just once. The chain joins TRBV24-1 to TRBJ1-1; no clear D. Germline assignment: CDR1 KGHDR and CDR2 SFDVKD. The CDR3 runs to 15 residues. Trimming shortened V by 5 bases and J by 1 base, and 13 bases separated the two germline ends. CDR3 sequence: CATSVPRDPNTEAFF. The CDR3, as DNA: TGTGCCACCAGTGTTCCTCGCGATCCGAACACTGAAGCTTTCTTT.

The rearrangement uses TRBV18 and TRBJ1-1; TRBD1 might be the D (6 bases). CDR1 is KGHSH, CDR2 LQKENI, per germline. Trimming stripped 1 base from V and 4 bases from J, with 19 bases between. The CDR3 loop spans 17 amino acids. This CDR3 reads CASSPRVLLIGGTEAFF. In nucleotides, the CDR3 is TGTGCCAGCTCACCACGGGTGTTACTTATAGGGGGCACTGAAGCTTTCTTT.

This chain joins TRBV18 and TRBJ1-1, with TRBD1 as a possible D gene (6 bases). Trimming cost V 3 bases and J 1 base, with 9 bases left between them. The germline CDR1 and CDR2 sequences are KGHSH and LQKENI. The CDR3 covers 14 residues. DNA for the CDR3: TGTGCCAGCTCACCCGGGACACCGAACACTGAAGCTTTCTTT. Its protein product is CASSPGTPNTEAFF.

The chain couples TRBV3-1 (or the pseudogene TRBV3-2) to TRBJ1-4, with TRBD1 matching over 7 bases. Germline trimming cut 7 bases from V and 15 bases from J; bases unmatched to any gene: 11. Per the germline V gene, CDR1 is LGHDT and CDR2 is YNNKEL (reference sequence). The length of the CDR3 is 12 residues. This CDR3 is CASTLMGQLVFF. The CDR3 coding sequence is TGTGCCAGCACCCTCATGGGACAGCTGGTGTTTTTT.

The chain couples TRBV4-3 to TRBJ2-3, with TRBD2 identical over 9 bases. The CDR3 consists of 15 residues. Germline values: CDR1 LGHNA, CDR2 YSLEER. V lost 1 base and J lost 5; bases outside the gene matches: 4. Written as DNA, the CDR3 is TGCGCCAGCAGCCAAGGTAGCGGGAGTGGAGATACGCAGTATTTT. It yields the protein CASSQGSGSGDTQYF.

This clone was counted a single time. The rearrangement joins TRBV19 to TRBJ1-2; possibly TRBD1 for D (5 bases). In germline, CDR1 is LNHDA, CDR2 SQIVND (reference sequence). V lost 10 bases, J lost 2 bases, and 17 bases lay in between. This CDR3 is 14 amino acids long. CDR3 bases: TGTGCCACGTACAACCGGGACGGAAACTATGGCTACACCTTC. Its protein product is CATYNRDGNYGYTF.

The chain uses TRBV7-9 and TRBJ1-5; TRBD1 aligns across 8 bases. The germline V gene has CDR1 SEHNR and CDR2 FQNEAQ (reference sequence). The CDR3 has 19 residues. The V segment lost 4 bases and the J segment 0 bases; nucleotides outside the gene matches: 14. The CDR3 nucleotides read TGTGCCAGCAGCTATGGGACAGGTCGGGGGGCTTATAGCAATCAGCCCCAGCATTTT. This codes for CASSYGTGRGAYSNQPQHF.

This clone was seen a single time. The rearrangement joins TRBV11-3 to TRBJ2-1, with TRBD2 matching over 10 bases. This CDR3 comprises 16 residues. Trimming cost V 1 base and J 4 bases; bases outside gene matches: 4. The V gene's germline CDR1 is SGHNT and CDR2 YENEEA. The CDR3: CASSLGGTSAYNEQFF. The CDR3 region has the DNA TGTGCCAGCAGCTTAGGCGGGACTAGCGCGTACAATGAGCAGTTCTTC.

The chain employs TRBV28 and TRBJ2-7; possible D gene TRBD1, 6 bases. Germline CDR1 reads MDHEN; CDR2 reads SYDVKM. V gave up 3 bases and J gave up 4 bases, with 10 bases separating them. This CDR3 is built from 13 residues. The CDR3 sequence: CASSLDSKYEQYF. CDR3 DNA sequence: TGTGCCAGCAGTTTGGACAGCAAATACGAGCAGTACTTC.

In nucleotides, the CDR3 is TGTGCCAGCAGTAGCTACAATGAGCAGTTCTTC. Its protein product is CASSSYNEQFF. The chain combines TRBV2 with TRBJ2-1; D unclear. Germline V CDR1 and CDR2: SNHLY, FYNNEI. The V end lost 5 bases, the J end lost 3 bases, and 2 bases lay between the germline ends. The CDR3 extends over 11 amino acids.

The rearrangement joins TRBV6-5 to TRBJ1-3; maybe TRBD1 (6 bases). The V end lost 6 bases, the J end lost 4 bases, and 16 bases lay between the germline ends. The CDR3 is 15 amino acids. The germline V gene has CDR1 MNHEY and CDR2 SVGAGI. CDR3 sequence: CASSRGGAPGNTIYF. CDR3 nucleotides: TGTGCCAGCAGCCGCGGGGGGGCTCCCGGAAACACCATATATTTT.

The genes are TRBV7-9 and TRBJ1-3; D gene uncertain. Trimming removed 1 base from V and 7 bases from J, with 14 bases in between. In germline, CDR1 is SEHNR, CDR2 FQNEAQ (reference sequence). This CDR3 region has 15 residues. The CDR3, as DNA: TGTGCCAGCAGCTTAGGGGGTGCCTTCGGGAACACCATATATTTT. This encodes CASSLGGAFGNTIYF.

The sample holds one count of this clone. The rearrangement links TRBV24-1 to TRBJ2-2; possibly TRBD1 for D (5 bases). Trimming left V 4 bases short and J 2 bases short, with 10 bases between. Germline CDR1 reads KGHDR; CDR2 reads SFDVKD. The CDR3 runs to 15 residues. The CDR3 here is CATSDHDRNTGELFF. CDR3 nucleotide sequence: TGTGCCACCAGTGACCACGACAGAAACACCGGGGAGCTGTTTTTT.

V and J are TRBV9 and TRBJ2-5; 10 bases fit TRBD2. The CDR3 is 16 residues long. Germline loops: CDR1 SGDLS, CDR2 YYNGEE. V gave up 0 bases and J gave up 5 bases; unmatched junction bases: 7. CDR3 sequence: CASSVGLAGVGETQYF. CDR3 DNA: TGTGCCAGCAGCGTAGGTCTAGCGGGAGTCGGGGAGACCCAGTACTTC.

The chain combines TRBV4-1 with TRBJ1-4; D call uncertain. This CDR3 has 17 residues. The germline CDR1 and CDR2 sequences are MGHRA and YSYEKL. Trimming took off 4 bases at V and 0 bases at J, with 15 bases between the two ends. The CDR3, as DNA: TGCGCCAGCAGCCTTAGTCTTTTCAGTGCAACTAATGAAAAACTGTTTTTT. This sequence encodes CASSLSLFSATNEKLFF.

V usage is TRBV7-2 and J usage is TRBJ1-5; 8 bases line up with TRBD1. The germline V gene encodes CDR1 SGHTA and CDR2 FQGNSA. V lost 5 bases, J lost 2 bases, and 2 bases stayed unmatched. This CDR3 is built from 14 residues. The CDR3 here is CASSQDRGNQPQHF. The CDR3 DNA reads as TGTGCCAGCAGCCAGGACAGGGGCAATCAGCCCCAGCATTTT.

The V gene is TRBV28, the J gene TRBJ1-5, with unresolved D. From germline, CDR1 is MDHEN and CDR2 SYDVKM. The CDR3 runs to 13 residues. Trimming took 9 bases from V and 5 from J, leaving 14 bases between them. The CDR3 coding sequence is TGTGCCAGTAACGCCGGTTCTTATCAGCCCCAGCATTTT. Protein product: CASNAGSYQPQHF.

The gene calls are TRBV19 and TRBJ2-7; the match to TRBD1 covers 7 bases. Germline V gene data show CDR1 as LNHDA and CDR2 as SQIVND (reference sequence). The junction had 12 bases not matched to a gene; V was cut back by 6 bases and J by 4 bases. The CDR3 is made up of 15 amino acids. The chain's CDR3 is CASSQKGAPGYEQYF. The CDR3 DNA reads TGTGCCAGTAGCCAGAAGGGGGCCCCAGGTTACGAGCAGTACTTC. Combining the CDR3 with reference TRBV19 and TRBJ2-7 gives the whole variable domain DGGITQSPKYLFRKEGQNVTLSCEQNLNHDAMYWYRQDPGQGLRLIYYSQIVNDFQKGDIAEGYSVSREKKESFPLTVTSAQKNPTAFYLCASSQKGAPGYEQYFGPGTRLTVT.

This clone has a single count. V usage is TRBV4-3 and J usage is TRBJ2-3; 8 bases line up with TRBD1. V shed 2 bases and J 1 base; nucleotides not matched to a gene: 5. The germline CDR1 and CDR2 sequences are LGHNA and YSLEER. There are 16 residues in the CDR3. The CDR3 DNA reads as TGCGCCAGCAGCCAACACGGACAGGGCCGCACAGATACGCAGTATTTT. Amino acid sequence: CASSQHGQGRTDTQYF.

The chain has TRBV6-2 or TRBV6-3 and TRBJ1-2; D possibly corresponds to TRBD1 (6 bases). Germline values: CDR1 MNHEY, CDR2 SVGEGT. Trimming left V 0 bases short and J 3 bases short, with 23 bases between. The CDR3 totals 19 residues. The CDR3 sequence is CASSYSIYTRKQGYYGYTF. The CDR3, as DNA: TGTGCCAGCAGTTACTCTATCTACACCCGCAAACAGGGCTACTATGGCTACACCTTC.

This rearrangement joins TRBV7-8 to TRBJ2-7; D remains ambiguous. V gave up 2 bases and J gave up 2 bases, with 16 bases separating them. Germline loops: CDR1 SGHVS, CDR2 FQNEAQ. This CDR3 contains 16 residues. The CDR3 DNA is TGTGCCAGCAGCTTAACCACCGGGCCAAGCCCCTACGAGCAGTACTTC. Translating gives CASSLTTGPSPYEQYF.

The rearrangement joins TRBV7-2 to TRBJ1-5, with 7 bases lining up with TRBD1. CDR1 and CDR2 (germline): SGHTA, FQGNSA. V shed 5 bases and J 3 bases; nucleotides not matched to a gene: 10. The CDR3 consists of 16 residues. The CDR3 bases are TGTGCCAGCAGCCCAATGACAGGGAAGCACAATCAGCCCCAGCATTTT. Translated: CASSPMTGKHNQPQHF.

CDR3 coding DNA: TGTGCCAGCGAGGACAGCCCGAACACTGAAGCTTTCTTT. Encoded protein: CASEDSPNTEAFF. This chain joins TRBV7-6 and TRBJ1-1, with D possibly TRBD1 on 6 matching bases. The CDR3 is 13 residues long. V lost 8 bases to trimming and J lost 1 base, with 11 bases between them. Germline V CDR1 and CDR2: SGHVS, FNYEAQ.

V usage is TRBV27 and J usage is TRBJ1-6; no reliable D call. The CDR3 contains 18 residues. Germline V gene sequence: CDR1 MNHEY, CDR2 SMNVEV (reference sequence). Trimming stripped 0 bases from V and 3 bases from J, with 15 bases between. The CDR3 DNA reads TGTGCCAGCAGTTTATCCCGACCCGACACTCTCTATAATTCACCCCTCCACTTT. Translating it yields CASSLSRPDTLYNSPLHF.